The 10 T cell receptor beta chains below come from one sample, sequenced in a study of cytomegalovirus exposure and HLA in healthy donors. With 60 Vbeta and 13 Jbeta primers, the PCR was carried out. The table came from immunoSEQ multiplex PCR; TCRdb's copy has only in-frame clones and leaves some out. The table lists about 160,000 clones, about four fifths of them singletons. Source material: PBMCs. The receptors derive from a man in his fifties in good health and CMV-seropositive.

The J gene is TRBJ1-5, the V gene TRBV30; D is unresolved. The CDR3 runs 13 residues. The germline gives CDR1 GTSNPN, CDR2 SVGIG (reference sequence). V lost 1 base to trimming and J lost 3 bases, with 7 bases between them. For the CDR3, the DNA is TGTGCCTGGAGTGACAGTTACAATCAGCCCCAGCATTTT. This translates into CAWSDSYNQPQHF. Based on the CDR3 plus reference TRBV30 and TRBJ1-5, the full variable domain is SQTIHQWPATLVQPVGSPLSLECTVEGTSNPNLYWYRQAAGRGLQLLFYSVGIGQISSEVPQNLSASRPQDRQFILSSKKLLLSDSGFYLCAWSDSYNQPQHFGDGTRLSIL.

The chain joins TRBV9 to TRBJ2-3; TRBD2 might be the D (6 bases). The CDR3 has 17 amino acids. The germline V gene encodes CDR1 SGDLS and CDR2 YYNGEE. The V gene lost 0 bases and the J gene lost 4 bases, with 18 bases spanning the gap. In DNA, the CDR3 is TGTGCCAGCAGCGTAGAAGGCTCGTTTTCGGGAGCAGATACGCAGTATTTT. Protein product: CASSVEGSFSGADTQYF.

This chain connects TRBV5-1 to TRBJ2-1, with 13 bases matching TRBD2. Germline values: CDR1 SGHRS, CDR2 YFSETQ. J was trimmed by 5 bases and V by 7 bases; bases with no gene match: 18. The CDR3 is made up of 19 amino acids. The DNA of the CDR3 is TGCGCCAGCGGACCAAGGACTAGCGGGAGCCCCGGGGGGGACAATGAGCAGTTCTTC. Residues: CASGPRTSGSPGGDNEQFF.

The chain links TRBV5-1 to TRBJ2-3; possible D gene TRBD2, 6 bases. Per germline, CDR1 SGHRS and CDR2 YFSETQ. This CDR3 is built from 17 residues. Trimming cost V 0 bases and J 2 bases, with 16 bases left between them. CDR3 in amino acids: CASSLEGTGRNTDTQYF. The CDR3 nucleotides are TGCGCCAGCAGCTTGGAAGGGACTGGTAGGAACACAGATACGCAGTATTTT.

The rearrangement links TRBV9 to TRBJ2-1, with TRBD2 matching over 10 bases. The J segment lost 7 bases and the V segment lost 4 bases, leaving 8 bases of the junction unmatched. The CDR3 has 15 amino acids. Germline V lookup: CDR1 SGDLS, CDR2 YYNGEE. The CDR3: CASSTQTSGWNEQFF. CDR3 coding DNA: TGTGCCAGCAGCACCCAGACTAGCGGGTGGAATGAGCAGTTCTTC.

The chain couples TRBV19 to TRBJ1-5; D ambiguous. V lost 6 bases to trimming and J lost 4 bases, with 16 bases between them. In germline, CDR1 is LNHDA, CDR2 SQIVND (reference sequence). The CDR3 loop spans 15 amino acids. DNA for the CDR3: TGTGCCAGTAGGCGTCAAGGGAGTACTAATCAGCCCCAGCATTTT. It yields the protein CASRRQGSTNQPQHF.

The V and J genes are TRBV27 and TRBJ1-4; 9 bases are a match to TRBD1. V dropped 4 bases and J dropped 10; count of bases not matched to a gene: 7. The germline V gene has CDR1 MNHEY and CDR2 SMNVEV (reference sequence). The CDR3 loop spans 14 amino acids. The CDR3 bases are TGTGCCAGCAGTTCCGGACAGGGGTTTGGAAAACTGTTTTTT. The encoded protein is CASSSGQGFGKLFF. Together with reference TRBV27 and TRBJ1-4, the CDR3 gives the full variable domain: EAQVTQNPRYLITVTGKKLTVTCSQNMNHEYMSWYRQDPGLGLRQIYYSMNVEVTDKGDVPEGYKVSRKEKRNFPLILESPSPNQTSLYFCASSSGQGFGKLFFGSGTQLSVL.

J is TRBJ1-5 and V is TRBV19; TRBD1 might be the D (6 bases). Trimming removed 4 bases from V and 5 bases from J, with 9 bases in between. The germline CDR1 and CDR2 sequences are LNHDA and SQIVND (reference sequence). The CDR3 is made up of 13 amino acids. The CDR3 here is CASSRDIDQPQHF. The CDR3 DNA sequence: TGTGCCAGTAGTAGGGACATTGATCAGCCCCAGCATTTT.

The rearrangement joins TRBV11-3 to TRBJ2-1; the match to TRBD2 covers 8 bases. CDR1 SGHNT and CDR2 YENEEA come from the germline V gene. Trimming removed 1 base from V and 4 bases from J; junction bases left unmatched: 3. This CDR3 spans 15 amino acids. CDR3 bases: TGTGCCAGCAGCTTAGGGGTAGCGGGATACAATGAGCAGTTCTTC. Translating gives CASSLGVAGYNEQFF.

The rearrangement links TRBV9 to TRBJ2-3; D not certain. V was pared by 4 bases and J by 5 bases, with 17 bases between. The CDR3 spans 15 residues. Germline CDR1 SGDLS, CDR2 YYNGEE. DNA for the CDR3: TGTGCCAGCAGCCTGTGGAGCGACCGGAAAGATACGCAGTATTTT. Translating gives CASSLWSDRKDTQYF.